This T cell receptor beta chain derives from a study of blood T cell repertoires in COVID-19. TCRdb keeps only in-frame clones here, not all; method: immunoSEQ multiplex PCR. The repertoire holds approximately 100,000 clones, with 70% to 90% as singletons. Germline CDR1 reads SGHRS; CDR2 reads YFSETQ. This CDR3 is built from 15 residues. V trimming: 5 bases; J trimming: 4 bases; junction bases outside the gene matches: 9. The clonotype comes from a human donor in a cohort sampled during active COVID-19. Sequencing was carried out using peripheral blood. This sequence joins TRBV5-1 and TRBJ2-7; TRBD2 agrees at 10 bases. The CDR3 DNA sequence: TGCGCCAGCAGACCGGCCGGGACTAGCGCTTACGAGCAGTACTTC. Its translation is CASRPAGTSAYEQYF.